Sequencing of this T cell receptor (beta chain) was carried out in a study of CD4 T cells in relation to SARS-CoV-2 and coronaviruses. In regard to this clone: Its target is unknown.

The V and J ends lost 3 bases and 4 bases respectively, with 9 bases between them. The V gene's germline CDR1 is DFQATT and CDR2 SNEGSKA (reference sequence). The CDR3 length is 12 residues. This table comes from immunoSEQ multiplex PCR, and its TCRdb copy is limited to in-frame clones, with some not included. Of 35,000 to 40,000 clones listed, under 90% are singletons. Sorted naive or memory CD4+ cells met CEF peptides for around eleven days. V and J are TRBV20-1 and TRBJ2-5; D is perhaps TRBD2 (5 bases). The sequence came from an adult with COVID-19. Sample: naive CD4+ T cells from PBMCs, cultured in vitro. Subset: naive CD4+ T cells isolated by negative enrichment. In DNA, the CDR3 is TGCAGTGCTAGTAAGGCGGGAGAGACCCAGTACTTC. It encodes CSASKAGETQYF.